This T cell receptor (beta chain) derives from a study of blood T cell repertoires in COVID-19. Study-level background: Collection of acute and convalescent COVID-19 samples took place in the United States, Italy and Spain. Sample material is recorded as cDNA or gDNA derived from T cells, B-cell-depleted T cells, or PBMCs.

Per the original methods: Reference gene primer amplification gave estimated nucleated cell counts. Only in-frame clones appear in the TCRdb table, and some are missing; sequencing was by immunoSEQ multiplex PCR. V and J calls and clone size are those listed in that table; D and trimming were worked out from the DNA. The data hold more than 400,000 clones, with over 75% observed a single time. The sequence was obtained from a human donor in a cohort sampled during active COVID-19. The sample was peripheral blood.

In DNA, the CDR3 is TGTGCCAGCAGTGGAGGGGGCGGGAGGGCAGCCTACGAGCAGTACTTC. It encodes CASSGGGGRAAYEQYF. This rearrangement joins TRBV6-4 to TRBJ2-7; TRBD2 matches at 9 bases. This CDR3 has 16 residues. Germline values: CDR1 MRHNA, CDR2 SNTAGT. The J segment lost 2 bases and the V segment lost 4 bases, leaving 9 bases of the junction unmatched.